This record concerns one T cell receptor beta chain sequence. These data come from a study of blood T cell repertoires in COVID-19. For the study at large: Researchers got acute and convalescent COVID-19 samples from the United States, Italy and Spain. T cells, B-cell-depleted T cells, or PBMCs provided the cDNA or gDNA that served as material.

The CDR3 covers 17 residues. The V segment lost 2 bases and the J segment 6 bases; nucleotides outside the gene matches: 8. Germline V CDR1 and CDR2: MGHRA, YSYEKL. How the authors handled the data: Counts of nucleated cells, estimated from reference gene primer amplification, were obtained. Sequencing was performed with immunoSEQ multiplex PCR; in TCRdb, only in-frame clones are kept and a portion is missing. V, J and clone size are taken as reported in that table, and D and trimming were inferred from the DNA itself. The repertoire consists of tens of thousands of clones, with approximately 85% occurring once and the leading ten covering approximately 3%.

The chain links TRBV4-1 to TRBJ1-6; TRBD1 matches at 9 bases. The sample comprised peripheral blood. The sequence was obtained from a woman in her sixties with acute or convalescent COVID-19. CDR3 loop: CASSQLPGTGFNSPLHF. CDR3 DNA sequence: TGCGCCAGCAGCCAACTTCCCGGGACAGGGTTTAATTCACCCCTCCACTTT.